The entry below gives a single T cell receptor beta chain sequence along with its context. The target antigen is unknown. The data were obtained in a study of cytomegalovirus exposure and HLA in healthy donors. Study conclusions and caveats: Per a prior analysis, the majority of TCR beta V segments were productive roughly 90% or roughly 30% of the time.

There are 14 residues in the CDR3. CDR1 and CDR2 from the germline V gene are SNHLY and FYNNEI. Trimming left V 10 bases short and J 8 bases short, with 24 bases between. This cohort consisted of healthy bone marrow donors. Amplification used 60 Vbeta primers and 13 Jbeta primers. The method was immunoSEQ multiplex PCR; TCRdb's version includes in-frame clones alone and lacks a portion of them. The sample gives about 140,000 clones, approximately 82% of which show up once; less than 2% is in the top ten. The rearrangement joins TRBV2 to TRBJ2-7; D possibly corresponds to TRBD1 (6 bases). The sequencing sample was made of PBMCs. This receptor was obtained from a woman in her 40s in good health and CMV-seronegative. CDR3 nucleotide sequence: TGTGCCAAAAGTGGGGGCGGTGTAACTACGAAGCAGTACTTC. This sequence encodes CAKSGGGVTTKQYF.